A few counts support the clone carrying this TCR beta chain. The antigen is undetermined. It was by quantitative 5'-RACE with molecular barcodes that TCR beta libraries were made. TCRdb analysed the 5' RACE reads with MiXCR anew, one entry per CDR3 protein. The top ten hold 15% to 20% of the sample, which has roughly 190,000 distinct CDR3 sequences, about 13% seen once. The sample is drawn from a study of CD8 T cells in ankylosing spondylitis. Whole-study results and caveats: CD8+ by phenotype, disease-linked clones were relatively rare in peripheral blood. For ankylosing spondylitis blood, a TCR beta motif of about eight highly homologous variants appeared characteristic. Reportedly, matched ankylosing spondylitis synovial fluid was significantly enriched for disease-linked clones.

This TCR derives from a male donor with ankylosing spondylitis or in good health (not recorded which). Sequenced sample: blood, either unsorted or a sorted T cell fraction (not recorded which).

The CDR3 region has the DNA TGTGCCAGTTCGGCTAGCGGGAATTACAATGAGCAGTTCTTC. Residues: CASSASGNYNEQFF. The V gene is TRBV27, the J gene TRBJ2-1; 9 nucleotides align to TRBD2. CDR1 is MNHEY and CDR2 is SMNVEV in the germline V gene (reference sequence). This CDR3 is built from 14 residues. V was clipped by 9 bases and J by 4 bases; unmatched bases: 7.